This T cell receptor beta chain was sequenced during a study of T-cell reconstitution after alpha-beta-depleted transplantation in children. Whole-study findings and limits: After transplant, at about two months, alpha-beta T cells were reportedly derived from several hundred expanded graft clones. Newly produced T cells mostly accounted for T-cell counts and diversity one year post-transplant.

This clonotype has a handful of counts. What it binds is unknown. At one end the junction does not follow the germline gene, possibly because of a read error. Researchers prepared the TCRbeta library using unique molecular identifiers, the study reports. One entry per CDR3 protein, called by TCRdb with MiXCR from the PCR reads. The table shows about 260,000 distinct CDR3 sequences, with 7.5% to 9.5% occurring only once. The CDR3 is 13 residues long. Germline values: CDR1 MNHNS, CDR2 SASEGT. The sequences come from PBMCs, mostly from graft donor cells, collected 180 days after TCRalphabeta/CD19-depleted stem cell transplant. The TCR originated in a male patient under 18 who had a stem cell transplant for acute lymphoblastic leukemia, so the T cells may come from the graft donor. The gene calls are TRBV6-1 and TRBJ1-1; 7 positions match TRBD1. CDR3: CASREAGGTEAFF. CDR3 bases: TGTGCCAGCAGGGAAGCAGGGGGGACTGAAGCTTTCTTT.